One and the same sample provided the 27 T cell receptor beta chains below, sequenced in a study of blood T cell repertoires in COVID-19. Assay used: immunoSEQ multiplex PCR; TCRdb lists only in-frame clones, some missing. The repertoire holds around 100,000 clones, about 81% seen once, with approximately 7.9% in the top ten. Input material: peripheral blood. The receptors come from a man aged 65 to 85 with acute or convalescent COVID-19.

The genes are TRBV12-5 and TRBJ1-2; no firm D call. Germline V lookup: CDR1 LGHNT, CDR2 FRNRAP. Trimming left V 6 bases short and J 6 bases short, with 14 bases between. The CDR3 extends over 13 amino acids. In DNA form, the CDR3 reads TGTGCTAGTGGCCGCGGACTGGGTAATGGCTACACCTTC. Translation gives CASGRGLGNGYTF.

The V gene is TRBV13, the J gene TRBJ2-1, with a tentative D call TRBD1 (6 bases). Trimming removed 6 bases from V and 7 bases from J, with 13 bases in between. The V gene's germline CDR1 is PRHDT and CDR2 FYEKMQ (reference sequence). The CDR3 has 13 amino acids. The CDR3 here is CASSRQGLNEQFF. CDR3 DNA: TGTGCCAGCAGTAGGCAGGGGCTAAATGAGCAGTTCTTC.

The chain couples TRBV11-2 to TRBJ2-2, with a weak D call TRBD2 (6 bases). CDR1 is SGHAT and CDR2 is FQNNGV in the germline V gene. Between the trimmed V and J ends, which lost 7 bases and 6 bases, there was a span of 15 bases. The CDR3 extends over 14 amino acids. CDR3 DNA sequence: TGTGCCAGCACCGCAGCCCCGGGGGCCGGGGAGCTGTTTTTT. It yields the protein CASTAAPGAGELFF.

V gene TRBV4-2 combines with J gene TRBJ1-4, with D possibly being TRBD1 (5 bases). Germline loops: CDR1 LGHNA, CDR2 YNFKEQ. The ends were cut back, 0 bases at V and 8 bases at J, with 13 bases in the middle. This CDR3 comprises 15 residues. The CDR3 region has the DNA TGTGCCAGCAGCCAAGATTGGCGGCAGGGCGAAAAACTGTTTTTT. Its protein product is CASSQDWRQGEKLFF.

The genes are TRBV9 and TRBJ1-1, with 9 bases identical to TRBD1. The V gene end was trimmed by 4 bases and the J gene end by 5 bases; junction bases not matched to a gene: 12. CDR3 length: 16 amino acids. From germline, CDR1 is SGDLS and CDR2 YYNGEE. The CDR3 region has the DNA TGTGCCAGCAGCCCTCGGGTGGGACAGGGCGGTACTGAAGCTTTCTTT. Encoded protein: CASSPRVGQGGTEAFF.

The CDR3 region is CASSQVYTEAFF. DNA for the CDR3: TGTGCCAGCAGTCAGGTTTACACTGAAGCTTTCTTT. The genes are TRBV6-5 and TRBJ1-1, with unresolved D. V lost 5 bases and J lost 3, with 7 bases in between. Germline V gene lookup returns CDR1 MNHEY and CDR2 SVGAGI. CDR3 length: 12 amino acids.

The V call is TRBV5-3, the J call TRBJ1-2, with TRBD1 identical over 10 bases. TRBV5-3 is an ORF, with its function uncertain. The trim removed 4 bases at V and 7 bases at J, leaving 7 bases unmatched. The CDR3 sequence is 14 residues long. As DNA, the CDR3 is TGTGCCAGAAGCCCGCAGACAGGGGGCTGTGGCTACACCTTC. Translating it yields CARSPQTGGCGYTF.

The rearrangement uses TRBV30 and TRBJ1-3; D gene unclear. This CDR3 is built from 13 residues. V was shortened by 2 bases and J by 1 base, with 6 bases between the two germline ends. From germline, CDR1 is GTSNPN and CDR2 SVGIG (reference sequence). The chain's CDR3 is CAWSRGSGNTIYF. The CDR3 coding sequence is TGTGCCTGGAGTAGAGGGTCTGGAAACACCATATATTTT.

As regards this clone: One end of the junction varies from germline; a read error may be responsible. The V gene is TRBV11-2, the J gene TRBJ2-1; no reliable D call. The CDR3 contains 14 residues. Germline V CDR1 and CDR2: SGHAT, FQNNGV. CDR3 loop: CASTLDGSLAEQFF. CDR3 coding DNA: TGTGCCAGCACCTTAGATGGTAGCCTGGCTGAGCAGTTCTTC.

CDR3 DNA: TGTGCTACGATCCGGGACAGGGGCGAGCAGTACTTC. This gives the protein CATIRDRGEQYF. The V and J genes are TRBV25-1 and TRBJ2-7; 10 bases match TRBD1. CDR1 and CDR2 (germline): MGHDK, SYGVNS. The CDR3 totals 12 residues.

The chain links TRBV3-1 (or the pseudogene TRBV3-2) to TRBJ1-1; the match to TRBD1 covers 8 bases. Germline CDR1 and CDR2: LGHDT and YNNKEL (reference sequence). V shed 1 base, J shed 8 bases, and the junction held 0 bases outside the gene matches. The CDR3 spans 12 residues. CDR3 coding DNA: TGTGCCAGCAGCCAAGGGACAGGGGAAGCTTTCTTT. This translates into CASSQGTGEAFF.

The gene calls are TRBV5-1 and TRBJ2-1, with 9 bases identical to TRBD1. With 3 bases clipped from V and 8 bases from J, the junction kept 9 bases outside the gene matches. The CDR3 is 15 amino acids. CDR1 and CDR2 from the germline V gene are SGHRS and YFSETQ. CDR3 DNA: TGCGCCAGCAGCTGGGGACAGGGAGGGATCGATGAGCAGTTCTTC. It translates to CASSWGQGGIDEQFF.

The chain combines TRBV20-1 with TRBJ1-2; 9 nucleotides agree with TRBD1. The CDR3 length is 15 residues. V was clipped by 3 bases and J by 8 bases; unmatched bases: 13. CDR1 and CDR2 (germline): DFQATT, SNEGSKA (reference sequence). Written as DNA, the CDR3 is TGCAGTGCTAGTGAAGGGACAGGGAATAGAGGGGGCTACACCTTC. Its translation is CSASEGTGNRGGYTF.

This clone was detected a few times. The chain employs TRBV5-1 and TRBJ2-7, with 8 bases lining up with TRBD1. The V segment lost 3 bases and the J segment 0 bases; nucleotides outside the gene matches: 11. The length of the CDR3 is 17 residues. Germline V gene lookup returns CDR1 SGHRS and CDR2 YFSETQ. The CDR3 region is CASSWTSTGGSSYEQYF. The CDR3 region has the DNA TGCGCCAGCAGCTGGACTTCCACAGGGGGGTCCTCCTACGAGCAGTACTTC.

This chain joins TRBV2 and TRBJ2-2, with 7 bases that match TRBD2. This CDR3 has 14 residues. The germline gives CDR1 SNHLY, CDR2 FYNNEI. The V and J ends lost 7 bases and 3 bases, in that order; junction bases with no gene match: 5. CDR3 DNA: TGTGCCAGCACCTCAGCGGGGTACACCGGGGAGCTGTTTTTT. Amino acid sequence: CASTSAGYTGELFF.

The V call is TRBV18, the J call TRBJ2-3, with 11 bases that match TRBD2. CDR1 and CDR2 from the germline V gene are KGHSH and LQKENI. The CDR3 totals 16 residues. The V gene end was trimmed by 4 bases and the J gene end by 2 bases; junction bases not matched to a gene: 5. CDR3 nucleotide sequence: TGTGCCAGCTCACGGCTAGCGGGGGGCGTCACAGATACGCAGTATTTT. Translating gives CASSRLAGGVTDTQYF. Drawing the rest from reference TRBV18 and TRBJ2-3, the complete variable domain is NAGVMQNPRHLVRRRGQEARLRCSPMKGHSHVYWYRQLPEEGLKFMVYLQKENIIDESGMPKERFSAEFPKEGPSILRIQQVVRGDSAAYFCASSRLAGGVTDTQYFGPGTRLTVL.

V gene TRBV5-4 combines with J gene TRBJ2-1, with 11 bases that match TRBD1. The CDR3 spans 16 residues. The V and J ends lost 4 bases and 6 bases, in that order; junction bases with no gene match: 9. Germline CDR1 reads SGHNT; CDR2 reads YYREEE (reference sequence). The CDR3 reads CASSRRTGGASNEQFF. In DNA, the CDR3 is TGTGCCAGCAGCCGGAGGACAGGGGGCGCTTCCAATGAGCAGTTCTTC. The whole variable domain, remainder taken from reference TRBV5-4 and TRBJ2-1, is ETGVTQSPTHLIKTRGQQVTLRCSSQSGHNTVSWYQQALGQGPQFIFQYYREEENGRGNFPPRFSGLQFPNYSSELNVNALELDDSALYLCASSRRTGGASNEQFFGPGTRLTVL.

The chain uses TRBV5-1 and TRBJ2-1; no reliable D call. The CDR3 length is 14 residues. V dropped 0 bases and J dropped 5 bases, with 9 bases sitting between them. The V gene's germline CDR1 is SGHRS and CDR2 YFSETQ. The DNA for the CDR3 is TGCGCCAGCAGCTTGGGGCTAGTGAACAATGAGCAGTTCTTC. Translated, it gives CASSLGLVNNEQFF. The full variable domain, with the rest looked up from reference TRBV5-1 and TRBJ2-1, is KAGVTQTPRYLIKTRGQQVTLSCSPISGHRSVSWYQQTPGQGLQFLFEYFSETQRNKGNFPGRFSGRQFSNSRSEMNVSTLELGDSALYLCASSLGLVNNEQFFGPGTRLTVL.

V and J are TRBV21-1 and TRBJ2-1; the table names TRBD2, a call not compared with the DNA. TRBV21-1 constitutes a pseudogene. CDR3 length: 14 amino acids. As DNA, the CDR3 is TGTGCCAGCAGACTAACGACCCCTTACAATGAGCAGTTCTTC. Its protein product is CASRLTTPYNEQFF.

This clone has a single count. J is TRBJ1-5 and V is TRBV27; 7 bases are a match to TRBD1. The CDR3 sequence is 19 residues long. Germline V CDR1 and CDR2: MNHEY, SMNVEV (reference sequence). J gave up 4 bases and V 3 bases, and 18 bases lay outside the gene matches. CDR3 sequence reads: CASSFFAPKGADRNQPQHF. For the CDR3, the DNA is TGTGCCAGCAGTTTTTTTGCGCCGAAGGGGGCTGATAGGAATCAGCCCCAGCATTTT.

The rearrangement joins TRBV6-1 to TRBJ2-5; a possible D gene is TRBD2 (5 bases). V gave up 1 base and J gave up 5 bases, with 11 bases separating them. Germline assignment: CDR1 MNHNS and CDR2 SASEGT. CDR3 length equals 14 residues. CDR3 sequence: CASSEGYRGETQYF. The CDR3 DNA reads TGTGCCAGCAGTGAAGGGTATCGCGGGGAGACCCAGTACTTC.

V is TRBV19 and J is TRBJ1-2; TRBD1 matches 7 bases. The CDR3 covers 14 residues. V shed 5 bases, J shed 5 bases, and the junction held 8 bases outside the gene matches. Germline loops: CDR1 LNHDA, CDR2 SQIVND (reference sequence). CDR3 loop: CASSFPTGTYGYTF. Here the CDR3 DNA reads TGTGCCAGTAGTTTCCCGACAGGGACATATGGCTACACCTTC.

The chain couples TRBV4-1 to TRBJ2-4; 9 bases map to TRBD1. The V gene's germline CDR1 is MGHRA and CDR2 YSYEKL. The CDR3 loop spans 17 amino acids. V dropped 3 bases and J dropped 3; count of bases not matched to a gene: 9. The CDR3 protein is CASSQGGTGNVKNIQYF. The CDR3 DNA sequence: TGCGCCAGCAGCCAGGGTGGGACAGGGAATGTCAAAAACATTCAGTACTTC.

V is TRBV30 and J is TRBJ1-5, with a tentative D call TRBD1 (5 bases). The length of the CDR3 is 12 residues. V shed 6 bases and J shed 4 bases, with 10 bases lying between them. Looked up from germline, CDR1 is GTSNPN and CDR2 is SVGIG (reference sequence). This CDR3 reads CACQAGNQPQHF. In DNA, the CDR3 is TGTGCCTGTCAAGCAGGGAATCAGCCCCAGCATTTT.

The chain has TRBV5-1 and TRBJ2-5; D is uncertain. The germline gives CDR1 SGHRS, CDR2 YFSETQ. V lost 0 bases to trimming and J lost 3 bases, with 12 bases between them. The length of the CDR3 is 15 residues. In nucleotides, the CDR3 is TGCGCCAGCAGCTTGGCTGGTCGACAAGAAGAGACCCAGTACTTC. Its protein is CASSLAGRQEETQYF.

As DNA, the CDR3 is TGTGCCAGCAGTCCCCAGGGACAGGGGGCTGGAGAAGCTTTCTTT. This codes for CASSPQGQGAGEAFF. The V and J genes are TRBV28 and TRBJ1-1, with TRBD1 matching 12 bases. Germline loops: CDR1 MDHEN, CDR2 SYDVKM. After removal of 5 bases from V and 8 bases from J, the junction contained 9 bases not matched to a gene. CDR3 length: 15 residues.

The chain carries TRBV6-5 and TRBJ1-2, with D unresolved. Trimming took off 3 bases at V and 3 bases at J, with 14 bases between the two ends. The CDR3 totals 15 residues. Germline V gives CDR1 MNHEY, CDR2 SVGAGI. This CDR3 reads CASSYQERRHYGYTF. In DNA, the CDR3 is TGTGCCAGCAGTTATCAGGAAAGGAGGCACTATGGCTACACCTTC.